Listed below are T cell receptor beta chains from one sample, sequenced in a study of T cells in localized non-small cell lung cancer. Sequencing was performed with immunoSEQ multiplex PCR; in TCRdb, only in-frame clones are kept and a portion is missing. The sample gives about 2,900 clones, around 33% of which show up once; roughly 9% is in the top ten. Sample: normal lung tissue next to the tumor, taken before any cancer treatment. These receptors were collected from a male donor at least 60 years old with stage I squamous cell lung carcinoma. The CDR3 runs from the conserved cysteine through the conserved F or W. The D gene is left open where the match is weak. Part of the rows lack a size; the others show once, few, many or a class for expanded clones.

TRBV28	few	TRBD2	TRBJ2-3	CASSPPGAGGVDTQYF	TGTGCCAGCAGCCCCCCCGGAGCGGGGGGGGTGGATACGCAGTATTTT
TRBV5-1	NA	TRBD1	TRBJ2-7	CASSKGQGTYEQYF	TGCGCCAGCAGCAAGGGACAGGGGACGTACGAGCAGTACTTC
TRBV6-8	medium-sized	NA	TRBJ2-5	CASSRTSGRAETQYF	TGTGCCAGCAGCCGCACTTCCGGGCGGGCGGAGACCCAGTACTTC
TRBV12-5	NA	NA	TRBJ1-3	CASNTPGNSGNTIYF	TGTGCCAGCAATACACCGGGAAACTCTGGAAACACCATATATTTT
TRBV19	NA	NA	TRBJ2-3	CASSIESDTQYF	TGTGCCAGTAGTATAGAGTCAGATACGCAGTATTTT
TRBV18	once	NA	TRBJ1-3	CASSPYDASSGNTIYF	TGTGCCAGCTCACCCTACGATGCATCCTCTGGAAACACCATATATTTT
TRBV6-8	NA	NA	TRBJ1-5	CASSTNSNQPQHF	TGTGCCAGCAGCACCAATAGCAATCAGCCCCAGCATTTT
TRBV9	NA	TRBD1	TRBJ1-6	CASSPAGGNSPLHF	TGTGCCAGCAGCCCAGCAGGGGGTAATTCACCCCTCCACTTT
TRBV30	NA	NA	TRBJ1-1	CAWSVYNTEAFF	TGTGCCTGGAGTGTCTACAACACTGAAGCTTTCTTT
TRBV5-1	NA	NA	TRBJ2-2	CASRWTVNTGELFF	TGCGCCAGCAGGTGGACAGTGAACACCGGGGAGCTGTTTTTT
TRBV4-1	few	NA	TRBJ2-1	CASSQVRGQLMNEQFF	TGCGCCAGCAGCCAAGTCCGGGGGCAACTGATGAATGAGCAGTTCTTC
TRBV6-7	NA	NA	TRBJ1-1	CASSSVGPAFF	TGTGCCAGCTCTTCAGTTGGGCCAGCTTTCTTT
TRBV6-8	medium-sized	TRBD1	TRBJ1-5	CASRRKARGLDQPQHF	TGTGCCAGCAGAAGAAAGGCCAGGGGGCTGGATCAGCCCCAGCATTTT
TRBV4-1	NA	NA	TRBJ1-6	CASSPRDRSYNSPLHF	TGCGCCAGCAGCCCCAGGGACCGCTCCTATAATTCACCCCTCCACTTT
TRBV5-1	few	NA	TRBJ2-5	CASGSGQNEETQYF	TGCGCCAGCGGAAGCGGGCAGAATGAAGAGACCCAGTACTTC
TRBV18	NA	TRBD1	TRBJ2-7	CASSSGGFTYEQYF	TGTGCCAGCTCATCAGGGGGTTTCACCTACGAGCAGTACTTC
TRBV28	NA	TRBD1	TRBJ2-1	CASSPPGQGAMNEQFF	TGTGCCAGCAGTCCTCCGGGACAGGGGGCTATGAATGAGCAGTTCTTC
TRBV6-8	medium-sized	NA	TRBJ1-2	CASSTFGNYGYTF	TGTGCCAGCAGTACCTTTGGGAACTATGGCTACACCTTC
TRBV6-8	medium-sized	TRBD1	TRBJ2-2	CASHSQGAGGELFF	TGTGCCAGCCATTCTCAGGGGGCCGGCGGGGAGCTGTTTTTT
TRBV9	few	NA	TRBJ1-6	CASSSEGGFNSPLHF	TGTGCCAGCAGCTCCGAGGGGGGTTTTAATTCACCCCTCCACTTT
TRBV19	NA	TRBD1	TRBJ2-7	CASSIPSDRGFYEQYF	TGTGCCAGTAGTATCCCGTCAGACAGGGGATTCTACGAGCAGTACTTC
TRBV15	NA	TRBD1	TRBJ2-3	CATSSTRGTGVADTQYF	TGTGCCACCAGCAGCACCAGAGGAACAGGGGTGGCAGATACGCAGTATTTT
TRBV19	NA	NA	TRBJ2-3	CASSIASTDTQYF	TGTGCCAGTAGTATAGCTAGCACAGATACGCAGTATTTT
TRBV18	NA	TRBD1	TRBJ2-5	CASSLTGPETQYF	TGTGCCAGCTCGCTGACAGGGCCAGAGACCCAGTACTTC